This is a list of T cell receptor beta chains from one sample in a study of T-cell memory formation after mild COVID-19. TCRdb processed the 5' RACE reads anew with MiXCR; each CDR3 protein has one entry. The data hold 450,000 or so distinct CDR3 sequences, with approximately 20% observed a single time. Sequencing input: PBMCs or a T cell subset sorted from them (not recorded which). These TCRs come from an adult woman who had mild COVID-19 (a few samples of this study predate the infection). Cell type and time point are not known. The CDR3 runs from the conserved cysteine through the conserved F or W. The order of the fields is clone size, D gene, V gene, J gene, CDR3 protein, CDR3 DNA. The D gene is left open where the match is weak. Part of the rows lack a size; the others show once, few, many or a class for expanded clones.

abundance: NA
d_gene: TRBD1
v_gene: TRBV18
j_gene: TRBJ2-2
CDR3aa: CASSPPGTGRAGELFF
CDR3nt: TGTGCCAGCTCACCACCCGGGACAGGGAGAGCCGGGGAGCTGTTTTTT

abundance: few
d_gene: TRBD1
v_gene: TRBV29-1
j_gene: TRBJ2-1
CDR3aa: CSVGPRDRGNEQFF
CDR3nt: TGCAGCGTTGGACCCCGGGACAGGGGGAATGAGCAGTTCTTC

abundance: NA
d_gene: NA
v_gene: TRBV29-1
j_gene: TRBJ1-6
CDR3aa: CSAKQGNSPLHF
CDR3nt: TGCAGCGCCAAACAGGGAAATTCACCCCTCCACTTT

abundance: few
d_gene: NA
v_gene: TRBV18
j_gene: TRBJ1-1
CDR3aa: CASSPLFSKVNTEAFF
CDR3nt: TGTGCCAGCTCACCACTTTTCTCCAAAGTCAACACTGAAGCTTTCTTT

abundance: few
d_gene: TRBD2
v_gene: TRBV7-3
j_gene: TRBJ2-1
CDR3aa: CASSPAGGFYNEQFF
CDR3nt: TGTGCCAGCAGCCCCGCGGGAGGATTTTACAATGAGCAGTTCTTC

abundance: few
d_gene: TRBD1
v_gene: TRBV6-1
j_gene: TRBJ2-7
CDR3aa: CASSDWDRNYSYEQYF
CDR3nt: TGTGCCAGCAGTGACTGGGACAGGAATTACTCCTACGAGCAGTACTTC

abundance: NA
d_gene: NA
v_gene: TRBV12-3/TRBV12-4
j_gene: TRBJ2-7
CDR3aa: CASRDRESHEQYF
CDR3nt: TGTGCCAGCCGGGACCGGGAGTCCCACGAGCAGTACTTC

abundance: NA
d_gene: NA
v_gene: TRBV7-2
j_gene: TRBJ1-1
CDR3aa: CASSLGQSLNTEAFF
CDR3nt: TGTGCCAGCAGCTTAGGGCAGAGCCTGAACACTGAAGCTTTCTTT

abundance: NA
d_gene: TRBD1
v_gene: TRBV30
j_gene: TRBJ1-4
CDR3aa: CAWSVLGQGAPREKLFF
CDR3nt: TGTGCCTGGAGTGTACTGGGACAGGGGGCGCCTCGAGAAAAACTGTTTTTT

abundance: NA
d_gene: NA
v_gene: TRBV7-9
j_gene: TRBJ2-1
CDR3aa: CASSKPASYNEQFF
CDR3nt: TGTGCCAGCAGCAAGCCGGCCTCCTACAATGAGCAGTTCTTC

abundance: NA
d_gene: NA
v_gene: TRBV2
j_gene: TRBJ1-1
CDR3aa: CASSVTAAEAFF
CDR3nt: TGTGCCAGCAGTGTCACGGCCGCTGAAGCTTTCTTT

abundance: NA
d_gene: NA
v_gene: TRBV9
j_gene: TRBJ2-3
CDR3aa: CASSGLVDTQYF
CDR3nt: TGTGCCAGCAGCGGTCTAGTAGATACGCAGTATTTT

abundance: NA
d_gene: NA
v_gene: TRBV7-6
j_gene: TRBJ2-4
CDR3aa: CASSVNSGTVDVAKNIQYF
CDR3nt: TGTGCCAGCAGCGTAAATTCCGGGACCGTCGATGTAGCCAAAAACATTCAGTACTTC

abundance: NA
d_gene: NA
v_gene: TRBV27
j_gene: TRBJ1-6
CDR3aa: CASSLREGSPLHF
CDR3nt: TGTGCCAGCAGCCTCAGGGAGGGTTCACCCCTCCACTTT

abundance: few
d_gene: NA
v_gene: TRBV7-9
j_gene: TRBJ2-5
CDR3aa: CASSSLSGGQETQYF
CDR3nt: TGTGCCAGCAGCTCTCTGTCTGGTGGGCAAGAGACCCAGTACTTC

abundance: few
d_gene: TRBD1
v_gene: TRBV11-2
j_gene: TRBJ2-5
CDR3aa: CASSAGGPQETQYF
CDR3nt: TGTGCCAGCAGTGCAGGGGGACCACAAGAGACCCAGTACTTC

abundance: NA
d_gene: NA
v_gene: TRBV5-1
j_gene: TRBJ1-1
CDR3aa: CASSDDMNTEAFF
CDR3nt: TGCGCCAGCAGCGACGACATGAACACTGAAGCTTTCTTT

abundance: NA
d_gene: TRBD1
v_gene: TRBV4-1
j_gene: TRBJ2-3
CDR3aa: CASSQAYRGLNTQYF
CDR3nt: TGCGCCAGCAGCCAAGCTTACAGGGGGCTGAATACGCAGTATTTT

abundance: few
d_gene: TRBD2
v_gene: TRBV5-1
j_gene: TRBJ2-3
CDR3aa: CASSTGSGLADTQYF
CDR3nt: TGCGCCAGCAGCACTGGCTCGGGACTAGCGGATACGCAGTATTTT

abundance: NA
d_gene: NA
v_gene: TRBV29-1
j_gene: TRBJ1-3
CDR3aa: CSVERTPGNTIYF
CDR3nt: TGCAGCGTTGAACGGACGCCTGGAAACACCATATATTTT

abundance: NA
d_gene: NA
v_gene: TRBV12-3/TRBV12-4
j_gene: TRBJ1-1
CDR3aa: CASSLGTVEAFF
CDR3nt: TGTGCCAGCAGCTTGGGGACGGTTGAAGCTTTCTTT

abundance: many
d_gene: TRBD2
v_gene: TRBV12-3/TRBV12-4
j_gene: TRBJ2-7
CDR3aa: CASSLARGGSSYEQYF
CDR3nt: TGTGCCAGCAGTTTAGCAAGGGGAGGGTCCTCCTACGAGCAGTACTTC

abundance: few
d_gene: TRBD2
v_gene: TRBV7-9
j_gene: TRBJ2-4
CDR3aa: CASSLMGGLEDIQYF
CDR3nt: TGTGCCAGCAGCTTAATGGGGGGACTAGAGGACATTCAGTACTTC

abundance: once
d_gene: NA
v_gene: TRBV7-3
j_gene: TRBJ2-5
CDR3aa: CASSPRLAPKETQYF
CDR3nt: TGTGCCAGCAGCCCACGACTCGCCCCCAAGGAGACCCAGTACTTC

abundance: NA
d_gene: NA
v_gene: TRBV7-3
j_gene: TRBJ2-6
CDR3aa: CASSPHAGANVLTF
CDR3nt: TGTGCCAGCAGCCCCCATGCGGGGGCCAACGTCCTGACTTTC

abundance: NA
d_gene: NA
v_gene: TRBV25-1
j_gene: TRBJ2-1
CDR3aa: CASSDSRNEQFF
CDR3nt: TGTGCCAGCAGTGATTCCCGCAATGAGCAGTTCTTC

abundance: few
d_gene: TRBD1
v_gene: TRBV5-4
j_gene: TRBJ1-6
CDR3aa: CASSRDRGNSPLHF
CDR3nt: TGTGCCAGCAGCCGTGACAGGGGTAATTCACCCCTCCACTTT